This T cell receptor beta chain was profiled in a study of OX40 agonist ivuxolimab in advanced cancers. Study-level findings and limits: The study observed clonal expansion of CD4+ and CD8+ blood T cells by week 6 at 0.1 to 3.0 mg/kg.

A word on this clone: What it recognizes is unknown.

The protocol was immunoSEQ multiplex PCR, while the TCRdb copy is restricted to in-frame clones and leaves out a portion. The sample comprises around 80,000 clones, about 85% of which are singletons, and roughly 3.1% rests with the top ten. Germline V gene sequence: CDR1 MGHDK, CDR2 SYGVNS. The ends were cut back, 2 bases at V and 4 bases at J, with 6 bases in the middle. The CDR3 contains 13 residues. The sequences come from CD4+ or CD8+ T cells sorted from blood, collected in a trial of the OX40 agonist ivuxolimab. The clonotype was recovered from an adult with an advanced solid tumor such as melanoma, head and neck, liver or kidney cancer. This chain joins TRBV25-1 and TRBJ1-5; D remains unclear. This CDR3 reads CASSENLNQPQHF. In DNA, the CDR3 is TGTGCCAGCAGTGAAAACCTTAATCAGCCCCAGCATTTT.